Described below is a single T cell receptor beta chain sequence and its context. Its antigen is not identified. The data derive from a study of cytomegalovirus exposure and HLA in healthy donors. Researchers ran the PCR with 60 Vbeta and 13 Jbeta primers. Libraries were prepared by immunoSEQ multiplex PCR; TCRdb keeps only in-frame clonotypes and omits some of them. The clone table shows 110,000 to 150,000 clones, with the ten largest holding 0.85% to 1%. The CDR3 covers 14 residues. The V end lost 3 bases, the J end lost 6 bases, and 14 bases lay between the germline ends. Germline V lookup: CDR1 SEHNR, CDR2 FQNEAQ (reference sequence). Study-wide findings and caveats: Donor immune exposure was known only as CMV serostatus. Associated with HLA alleles at 0.05 false discovery rate in a later analysis were some 18,000 TCR beta sequences. V segments that were indistinguishable, TRBV6-2 and TRBV6-3 among them, were omitted from analysis. Sequencing likely generated an artifact that appeared as a cluster of highly shared sequence variants.

Sequenced material: PBMCs. The V gene is TRBV7-9, the J gene TRBJ1-2; D is unclear. This TCR came from a male donor in good health and CMV-seronegative. CDR3 protein: CASSFETAVHGYTF. In DNA, the CDR3 is TGTGCCAGCAGCTTTGAGACGGCGGTCCATGGCTACACCTTC. Drawing the rest from reference TRBV7-9 and TRBJ1-2, the complete variable domain is DTGVSQNPRHKITKRGQNVTFRCDPISEHNRLYWYRQTLGQGPEFLTYFQNEAQLEKSRLLSDRFSAERPKGSFSTLEIQRTEQGDSAMYLCASSFETAVHGYTFGSGTRLTVV.